These 27 T cell receptor beta chains were all obtained from the same sample, sequenced in a study. TCRdb redid the calling of the 5' RACE reads with MiXCR, one entry per CDR3 protein. The table includes about 40,000 distinct CDR3 sequences, approximately 17% detected once. The sample taken for sequencing was naive CD4+ T cells sorted from a lymph node. The subset is: naive CD4+ T cells, CD4+CD45RA+CD25-. Source of these receptors: a female donor with breast cancer.

V gene TRBV14 combines with J gene TRBJ2-2, with D hard to call. Trimming stripped 4 bases from V and 5 bases from J, with 11 bases between. Germline CDR1 SGHDN, CDR2 FVKESK. The CDR3 consists of 14 residues. In DNA form, the CDR3 reads TGTGCCAGCAGCCTTTACGTGGGGACCGGGGAGCTGTTTTTT. Translated: CASSLYVGTGELFF.

This clonotype was seen a few times. This CDR3 reads CASTIGRGTNVLTF. The CDR3 DNA is TGTGCCAGCACGATAGGCAGGGGGACCAACGTCCTGACTTTC. The chain couples TRBV11-2 to TRBJ2-6; 7 bases line up with TRBD1. V shed 7 bases and J 8 bases; nucleotides not matched to a gene: 8. From germline, CDR1 is SGHAT and CDR2 FQNNGV. The CDR3 has 14 residues.

The rearrangement joins TRBV20-1 to TRBJ1-4; D ambiguous. Germline V CDR1 and CDR2: DFQATT, SNEGSKA (reference sequence). The CDR3 runs 12 residues. CDR3 residues: CSYPRGNEKLFF. The CDR3 nucleotides read TGCAGCTACCCACGGGGTAATGAAAAACTGTTTTTT.

The gene calls are TRBV19 and TRBJ1-1; TRBD1 might be the D (5 bases). The V end lost 7 bases, the J end lost 8 bases, and 14 bases lay between the germline ends. The CDR3 runs 12 residues. Germline CDR1 and CDR2: LNHDA and SQIVND (reference sequence). The CDR3 DNA follows: TGTGCCAGTACCCCGAGGGGAGGCGAAGCTTTCTTT. It is translated as CASTPRGGEAFF.

This clonotype showed up just a few times. CDR3 residues: CASRSGVHNEQFF. CDR3 nucleotide sequence: TGTGCCAGCAGGAGCGGGGTTCACAATGAGCAGTTCTTC. The J gene is TRBJ2-1, the V gene TRBV6-5, with 7 bases matching TRBD2. Looked up from germline, CDR1 is MNHEY and CDR2 is SVGAGI. Trimming cost V 6 bases and J 5 bases; bases outside gene matches: 4. This CDR3 has 13 residues.

This clonotype was detected only a few times. This rearrangement joins TRBV5-1 to TRBJ1-2; D is perhaps TRBD1 (5 bases). Germline-derived CDR1 and CDR2 are SGHRS and YFSETQ. Trimming pared 4 bases from V and 9 bases from J, leaving 22 bases between. This CDR3 spans 15 amino acids. CDR3 nucleotides: TGCGCCAGCAGCACTCCGGGTCCAATCGGGACGAGCTACACCTTC. Protein product: CASSTPGPIGTSYTF.

The chain is built from TRBV5-6 and TRBJ1-1; D gene ambiguous. The CDR3 consists of 15 residues. V was clipped by 0 bases and J by 0 bases, with 9 bases between them. Looked up from germline, CDR1 is SGHDT and CDR2 is YYEEEE. DNA for the CDR3: TGTGCCAGCAGCTTGGGAGTTACGGTGAACACTGAAGCTTTCTTT. Its protein is CASSLGVTVNTEAFF.

Points on this clonotype: A read error may be the cause here, since a much bigger clone is one base away. V is TRBV11-1 and J is TRBJ1-2; the D is unclear. Germline V gives CDR1 SGHAT, CDR2 FQDESV (reference sequence). The CDR3 covers 15 residues. The CDR3: CASGLNSRRNYGYTF. CDR3 sequence (DNA): TGTGCCAGCGGCTTAAATTCCAGGAGGAACTATGGCTACACCTTC.

This clonotype was picked up a small number of times. In nucleotides, the CDR3 is TGTGCCAGCGCCAGCGGGAGTGGTGAGACCCAGTACTTC. The encoded protein is CASASGSGETQYF. The V call is TRBV14, the J call TRBJ2-5; 8 nucleotides match TRBD2. The CDR3 sequence is 13 residues long. CDR1 is SGHDN, CDR2 FVKESK, per germline. The V segment lost 8 bases and the J segment 5 bases; nucleotides outside the gene matches: 7.

This clonotype was counted between two and nine times. The chain employs TRBV28 and TRBJ1-1; TRBD1 agrees at 7 bases. The CDR3 loop spans 13 amino acids. Looked up from germline, CDR1 is MDHEN and CDR2 is SYDVKM. J gave up 1 base and V 10 bases, and 6 bases lay outside the gene matches. The CDR3 protein is CAIRQGWNTEAFF. The CDR3 DNA is TGTGCCATCAGACAGGGCTGGAACACTGAAGCTTTCTTT.

The chain employs TRBV12-3 or TRBV12-4 and TRBJ2-7, with 8 bases that match TRBD1. V shed 6 bases and J 2 bases; nucleotides not matched to a gene: 6. This CDR3 is 14 amino acids long. DNA for the CDR3: TGTGCCAGCAGCCCCCACAGGGGGGCCTACGAGCAGTACTTC. Translated: CASSPHRGAYEQYF.

This clonotype was seen only a few times. V usage is TRBV12-3 or TRBV12-4 and J usage is TRBJ2-3, with TRBD2 as a possible D gene (5 bases). V was shortened by 2 bases and J by 0 bases, with 12 bases between the two germline ends. The CDR3 runs to 16 residues. In DNA form, the CDR3 reads TGTGCCAGCAGTTTATTGGGAGTGCATAGCACAGATACGCAGTATTTT. It specifies CASSLLGVHSTDTQYF.

A word on this clonotype: The germline gene is not matched at one end of the junction; a read error may be the cause. This chain connects TRBV10-3 to TRBJ2-1; D is unresolved. Per germline, CDR1 ENHRY and CDR2 SYGVKD. CDR3 length equals 12 residues. In nucleotides, the CDR3 is TGTGCCATCAGTTTAGCTGGCGATGAGCTGTTCTTC. Protein sequence: CAISLAGDELFF.

This clonotype was detected once. The chain has TRBV28 and TRBJ2-3; D call uncertain. There are 12 residues in the CDR3. V was trimmed by 6 bases and J by 4 bases, leaving 8 bases between them. Per germline, CDR1 MDHEN and CDR2 SYDVKM. The CDR3 loop reads CASSSPPDTQYF. The CDR3 DNA reads TGTGCCAGCAGCTCACCCCCAGATACGCAGTATTTT.

Regarding this clonotype: Given a much more abundant clone one base away, this may be a read error. The chain uses TRBV9 and TRBJ2-3; 8 positions agree with TRBD1. Germline loops: CDR1 SGDLS, CDR2 YYNGEE. V was clipped by 2 bases and J by 1 base; unmatched bases: 0. CDR3 size: 14 residues. CDR3 bases: TGTGCCAGCAGCGTGGGACAGGGCACAGATACGCAGTATTTT. It specifies CASSVGQGTDTQYF.

The chain combines TRBV6-2 or TRBV6-3 with TRBJ2-3; 9 bases are shared with TRBD1. V was pared by 6 bases and J by 4 bases, with 5 bases of the junction left unmatched. The CDR3 has 14 amino acids. Per the germline V gene, CDR1 is MNHEY and CDR2 is SVGEGT. The CDR3 DNA reads as TGTGCCAGCAGACAGGACAGGGGTCCAGATACGCAGTATTTT. This sequence encodes CASRQDRGPDTQYF.

Comment on this clonotype: At one of its ends the junction is not consistent with the germline gene, which may arise from a read error. The chain combines TRBV7-8 with TRBJ2-2; D is perhaps TRBD2 (6 bases). CDR1 is SGHVS and CDR2 is FQNEAQ in the germline V gene. The CDR3 loop spans 17 amino acids. The CDR3 loop is CARSLSPGLGNTGELFF. CDR3 nucleotide sequence: TGTGCCCGCAGCCTCAGTCCGGGACTGGGTAACACCGGGGAGCTGTTTTTT.

This clonotype was counted between two and nine times. The V call is TRBV6-2 or TRBV6-3, the J call TRBJ2-7; 10 bases are shared with TRBD1. Unmatched junction bases numbered 11, after V lost 5 bases and J lost 4 bases. There are 16 residues in the CDR3. Germline CDR1 is MNHEY and CDR2 is SVGEGT. CDR3 sequence reads: CASSRTGGSGLYEQYF. The DNA for the CDR3 is TGTGCCAGCAGTCGGACAGGGGGGTCGGGATTGTACGAGCAGTACTTC.

The gene calls are TRBV20-1 and TRBJ2-5; 12 nucleotides match TRBD2. CDR1 and CDR2 from the germline V gene are DFQATT and SNEGSKA (reference sequence). Trimming removed 1 base from V and 3 bases from J; junction bases left unmatched: 6. This CDR3 contains 16 residues. CDR3 nucleotides: TGCAGTGCTAGAGTCCTAGCGGGAGGGCAGGAAGAGACCCAGTACTTC. It codes for CSARVLAGGQEETQYF.

This chain connects TRBV18 to TRBJ1-4, with 9 positions matching TRBD1. The CDR3 totals 15 residues. The junction had 9 bases not matched to a gene; V was cut back by 6 bases and J by 7 bases. Germline lookup yields CDR1 KGHSH and CDR2 LQKENI. The CDR3 DNA sequence: TGTGCCAGCTCTAAGAGGACAGGGGCGTTTGAAAAACTGTTTTTT. Translated, it gives CASSKRTGAFEKLFF.

The gene calls are TRBV5-4 and TRBJ2-7; 7 bases match TRBD1. Per the germline V gene, CDR1 is SGHNT and CDR2 is YYREEE (reference sequence). The CDR3 runs to 14 residues. After removal of 7 bases from V and 1 base from J, the junction contained 8 bases not matched to a gene. This CDR3 reads CASGPGGRSYEQYF. The CDR3 nucleotides are TGTGCCAGCGGACCAGGGGGTAGGTCCTACGAGCAGTACTTC.

This clonotype has at least ten counts. V and J are TRBV27 and TRBJ1-1; the D gene is possibly TRBD1 (6 bases). CDR1 and CDR2 from the germline V gene are MNHEY and SMNVEV (reference sequence). The CDR3 has 15 residues. V shed 4 bases and J shed 5 bases, with 17 bases lying between them. CDR3 sequence: CASSSTKGDRTEAFF. Written as DNA, the CDR3 is TGTGCCAGCAGTTCTACCAAGGGGGATCGGACTGAAGCTTTCTTT.

This clonotype occurred many times. V usage is TRBV12-3 or TRBV12-4 and J usage is TRBJ1-1, with D perhaps matching TRBD1 (6 bases). The CDR3 has 14 residues. The V gene lost 5 bases and the J gene lost 0 bases, with 10 bases spanning the gap. The DNA of the CDR3 is TGTGCCAGCAGTCTACAGGGTATGAACACTGAAGCTTTCTTT. Residues: CASSLQGMNTEAFF.

This clonotype was found a few times. The V and J genes are TRBV28 and TRBJ1-5; possible D gene TRBD1, 5 bases. This CDR3 is built from 12 residues. Germline-derived CDR1 and CDR2 are MDHEN and SYDVKM. The V and J ends lost 6 bases and 7 bases respectively, with 10 bases between them. In DNA, the CDR3 is TGTGCCAGCAGGGGGGGGGTACAGCCCCAGCATTTT. Its protein is CASRGGVQPQHF.

This clonotype was observed a handful of times. This chain joins TRBV5-1 and TRBJ2-7; TRBD1 agrees at 9 bases. Germline trimming cut 0 bases from V and 6 bases from J; bases unmatched to any gene: 10. This CDR3 comprises 16 residues. Germline-derived CDR1 and CDR2 are SGHRS and YFSETQ. In DNA, the CDR3 is TGCGCCAGCAGCTTGGGCGTTCCGGGACAGGGATCCGAGCAGTACTTC. Translating it yields CASSLGVPGQGSEQYF. The whole variable domain, remainder taken from reference TRBV5-1 and TRBJ2-7, is KAGVTQTPRYLIKTRGQQVTLSCSPISGHRSVSWYQQTPGQGLQFLFEYFSETQRNKGNFPGRFSGRQFSNSRSEMNVSTLELGDSALYLCASSLGVPGQGSEQYFGPGTRLTVT.

Many counts were recorded for this clonotype. The chain couples TRBV29-1 to TRBJ2-7; possibly TRBD1 for D (5 bases). The CDR3 spans 13 residues. Trimming left V 8 bases short and J 5 bases short, with 19 bases between. Looked up from germline, CDR1 is SQVTM and CDR2 is ANQGSEA. CDR3 loop: CSPKGEPRDEQYF. CDR3 coding DNA: TGCAGCCCAAAAGGGGAACCTCGGGACGAGCAGTACTTC.

The chain carries TRBV7-2 and TRBJ2-6; D is undetermined. This CDR3 has 15 amino acids. Germline-derived CDR1 and CDR2 are SGHTA and FQGNSA. Trimming took off 4 bases at V and 2 bases at J, with 9 bases between the two ends. CDR3 bases: TGTGCCAGCAGCTCCCGAGCGACTGGGGCCAACGTCCTGACTTTC. Protein: CASSSRATGANVLTF.